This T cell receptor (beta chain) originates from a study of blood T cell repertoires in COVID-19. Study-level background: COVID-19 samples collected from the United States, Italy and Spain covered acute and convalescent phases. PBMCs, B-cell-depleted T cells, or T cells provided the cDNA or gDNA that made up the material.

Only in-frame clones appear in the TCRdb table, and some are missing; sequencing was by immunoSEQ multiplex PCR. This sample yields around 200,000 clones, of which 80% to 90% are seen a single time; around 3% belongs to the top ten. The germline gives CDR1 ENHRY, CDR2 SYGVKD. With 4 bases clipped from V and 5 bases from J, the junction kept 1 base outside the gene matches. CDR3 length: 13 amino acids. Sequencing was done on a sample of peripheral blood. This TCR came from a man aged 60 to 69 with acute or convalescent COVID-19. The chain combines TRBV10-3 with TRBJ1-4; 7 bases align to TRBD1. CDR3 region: CAISGTGNEKLFF. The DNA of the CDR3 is TGTGCCATCAGTGGGACAGGAAATGAAAAACTGTTTTTT.